This T cell receptor (beta chain) is from a study of blood T cell repertoires in COVID-19 (dated by TCRdb to 2018 to 2021). About the full investigation: Collaborator samples came from the United States, Italy and Spain and covered acute and convalescent phases of COVID-19. A freely available public database, intended as a resource for researchers studying the immune response to SARS-CoV-2, is where the repertoires were released. The prospective study material was composed of cDNA or gDNA derived from T cells, B-cell-depleted T cells, or PBMCs. The samples were drawn from two sources: the first 160 participants of the ongoing ImmuneRACE study, and 1,000 to 1,500 subjects contributed by 6 global collaborators. Deeply sampled blood TCRbeta repertoires from subjects exposed to, actively infected with, or recovered from COVID-19 were included in the dataset. Where available, HLA class I and class II types were taken from metadata supplied by the sample provider and were not determined by assay-based typing. The sample metadata nearly always contained a de-identified subject ID, COVID-19 status, age in years and sex. What the research found in general, with its limitations: The quantity of clinical and demographic metadata differed by source and by participant and was supplied without curation.

TCRbeta CDR3 regions were amplified from genomic DNA by means of the immunoSEQ Assay, a bias-controlled multiplex PCR. Regarding the original processing steps: Within the assay, amplification of reference gene primers was used to estimate how many nucleated cells each sample contained. To quantify the absolute abundance of each unique TCRbeta CDR3 rearrangement, sequence reads were collapsed and filtered. For each sample, productive Simpson clonality was calculated as the square root of Simpson's diversity index across productive rearrangements. Drawn from immuneACCESS, this table holds only the in-frame rearrangements with V and J called that TCRdb kept. Clones are partly lost; checked studies trace under half to an unresolved V gene and leave the rest unexplained. The DNA was the basis for D and trimming; V, J and clone size are from that table. The sample includes 200,000 to 250,000 clones, with around nine tenths observed a single time. 5.5% to 7.5% of the sample comes from the top ten.

Whole blood was collected in K2EDTA tubes by collaborating institutions according to the institutions' own protocols. For TCRbeta analysis, collaborators shipped samples as frozen whole blood, isolated PBMCs, or DNA extracted from either of those sample types. Of note for this clone: Its antigen is still unknown. Per-base quality was not reported, and no clone a single base away is much larger than it.

From V the trimming removes 2 bases and from J it removes 2 bases, while the gene matches leave 3 bases of the junction unaccounted for. The germline V gene specifies KGHDR as CDR1 and SFDVKD as CDR2. Taken from cysteine to phenylalanine, the CDR3 has 15 residues. Solely the CDR3 DNA is kept, with 45 bases framed from the first base. The sequencing sample was made of peripheral blood. The sequence was obtained from a woman between 65 and 79 years old with active or convalescent COVID-19. This receptor chain uses TRBV24-1 and TRBJ2-3; TRBD1 lines up with 7 middle nucleotides. The bases are TGTGCCACCAGTGATTCGGACAGGTTCACAGATACGCAGTATTTT. Protein translation: CATSDSDRFTDTQYF.